This is a list of T cell receptor beta chains from one sample in a study of cytomegalovirus exposure and HLA in healthy donors. The method was immunoSEQ multiplex PCR; TCRdb's version includes in-frame clones alone and lacks a portion of them. The sample consists of some 200,000 clones, approximately 70% of them appearing once. Sequencing was performed on PBMCs. These TCRs come from a woman aged 25 to 39 in good health and CMV-seronegative. CDR3s include the opening cysteine and the closing phenylalanine or tryptophan. The D gene is left open where the match is weak. Only some rows state a clone size, as once, few, many or a class for expanded clones.

D | size | J | V | DNA | CDR3
NA | NA | TRBJ1-2 | TRBV19 | TGTGCCAGTAGTATCGCTCCCGACAATGGGTATGGCTACACCTTC | CASSIAPDNGYGYTF
TRBD1 | NA | TRBJ2-6 | TRBV2 | TGTGCCAGCAGTCCCGGGACAGGGTGGGGGGCCAACGTCCTGACTTTC | CASSPGTGWGANVLTF
NA | NA | TRBJ1-5 | TRBV27 | TGTGCCAGCAGTTTATGGGCAGGAAGCAATCAGCCCCAGCATTTT | CASSLWAGSNQPQHF
TRBD2 | NA | TRBJ2-3 | TRBV5-6 | TGTGCCAGCAGCCGATTAGCGGGAGGGATGAGGAGGACAGATACGCAGTATTTT | CASSRLAGGMRRTDTQYF
TRBD1 | NA | TRBJ1-2 | TRBV5-1 | TGCGCCAGCAGCTTCGGACCCGACAGGGGCGCTGGCTACACCTTC | CASSFGPDRGAGYTF
NA | NA | TRBJ1-3 | TRBV19 | TGTGCCAGTAGTCTACCGCCTGGAAACACCATATATTTT | CASSLPPGNTIYF
TRBD1 | NA | TRBJ1-5 | TRBV30 | TGTGCCTGGAGGGAACAGGGGCTGGGCAATCAGCCCCAGCATTTT | CAWREQGLGNQPQHF
NA | NA | TRBJ1-6 | TRBV11-2 | TGTGCCAGCAGCTTAGACAGGGATTCACCCCTCCACTTT | CASSLDRDSPLHF
NA | few | TRBJ2-7 | TRBV19 | TGTGCCAGTAGTATAGAACAGGGTTCCTACGAGCAGTACTTC | CASSIEQGSYEQYF
TRBD1 | NA | TRBJ1-2 | TRBV15 | TGTGCCACCAGCAGAGACCGACAGGGGGCCCCACTTACCTATGGCTACACCTTC | CATSRDRQGAPLTYGYTF
NA | NA | TRBJ1-2 | TRBV5-1 | TGCGCCAGCAGCTTGGGAGATCCTTATGGCTACACCTTC | CASSLGDPYGYTF
TRBD1 | NA | TRBJ1-1 | TRBV6-1 | TGTGCCAGCAGTGTCCGACAGGGGGTGAACACTGAAGCTTTCTTT | CASSVRQGVNTEAFF
TRBD2 | NA | TRBJ2-2 | TRBV9 | TGTGCCAGCAGCCCGAGCGGGGGGGCCACCGGGGAGCTGTTTTTT | CASSPSGGATGELFF
TRBD2 | NA | TRBJ2-1 | TRBV9 | TGTGCCAGCAGCGAGGGAGGTGGGTTCCGTGGGACTAGCGGGGAGCAGTTCTTC | CASSEGGGFRGTSGEQFF
TRBD2 | NA | TRBJ2-5 | TRBV7-9 | TGTGCCAGCAGCTCTAGCGGTCAGGGATTGGAGACCCAGTACTTC | CASSSSGQGLETQYF
TRBD1 | NA | TRBJ1-2 | TRBV10-1 | TGCGCCAGCCCCTCCACCGGGACAGGGCGGAACTATGGCTACACCTTC | CASPSTGTGRNYGYTF
TRBD1 | once | TRBJ2-7 | TRBV2 | TGTGCCAGCAATTCTCAAGGGGGCCTAAGAGAGCAGTACTTC | CASNSQGGLREQYF
NA | NA | TRBJ2-1 | TRBV5-6 | TGTGCCAGCAGCCTCTTTACATCGAGGCGGGGCGCTTCCTACAATGAGCAGTTCTTC | CASSLFTSRRGASYNEQFF
NA | few | TRBJ2-3 | TRBV2 | TGTGCCAGCAGGACTAAGCGGATTAACCCCACAGATACGCAGTATTTT | CASRTKRINPTDTQYF
NA | NA | TRBJ1-5 | TRBV5-1 | TGCGCCAGCAGCTTGGAAGGGGAACAGCCCCAGCATTTT | CASSLEGEQPQHF
TRBD1 | NA | TRBJ1-2 | TRBV4-1 | TGCGCCAGCAGCCGCGACCCCCAGACAGGGAGATTTCGCGGACATGGCTACACCTTC | CASSRDPQTGRFRGHGYTF
TRBD1 | NA | TRBJ1-2 | TRBV18 | TGTGCCAGCTCACCGGGAACAGGGGGAGCTAACTATGGCTACACCTTC | CASSPGTGGANYGYTF
NA | few | TRBJ2-4 | TRBV10-3 | TGTGCCATCAGTGACAGCGAATCCAAAAACATTCAGTACTTC | CAISDSESKNIQYF
NA | NA | TRBJ1-2 | TRBV5-1 | TGCGCCAGCAGCTTCATCACGGCGGACTATGGCTACACCTTC | CASSFITADYGYTF
NA | few | TRBJ2-7 | TRBV18 | TGTGCCAGCTCAGTCAGACAGGTTGGGCGCGAGCAGTACTTC | CASSVRQVGREQYF
TRBD1 | NA | TRBJ1-1 | TRBV28 | TGTGCCAGCAGTCCGGACAGGGGTACTGAAGCTTTCTTT | CASSPDRGTEAFF
NA | NA | TRBJ1-6 | TRBV5-4 | TGTGCCAGCAGCTTCGGGGTGTATAATTCACCCCTCCACTTT | CASSFGVYNSPLHF
TRBD1 | few | TRBJ2-1 | TRBV6-1 | TGTGCCAGCAGACCTCGGGACAGGGGTTCCAATGAGCAGTTCTTC | CASRPRDRGSNEQFF
TRBD1 | few | TRBJ1-1 | TRBV29-1 | TGCAGCGTTGGTCCCAGGGGGGATGGCACTGAAGCTTTCTTT | CSVGPRGDGTEAFF
TRBD2 | few | TRBJ2-5 | TRBV5-1 | TGCGCCAGCAGCTTGGATTTAGCTAGCGGGAACCAGTACTTC | CASSLDLASGNQYF
TRBD1 | NA | TRBJ1-2 | TRBV6-6 | TGTGCCAGCAGCCAGACAGGGCTACGCTATGGCTACACCTTC | CASSQTGLRYGYTF
NA | NA | TRBJ2-1 | TRBV6-1 | TGTGCCAGCGTGGTATTCCCAGAATCCAATGAGCAGTTCTTC | CASVVFPESNEQFF
NA | once | TRBJ2-7 | TRBV19 | TGTGCCAGTAGCCCGGGACACCTATTTTCCACCACCTACGAGCAGTACTTC | CASSPGHLFSTTYEQYF
TRBD1 | NA | TRBJ1-2 | TRBV2 | TGTGCCAGCAGTGAAGTGGGGGACAGGGGACGGAGCTATGGCTACACCTTC | CASSEVGDRGRSYGYTF
TRBD1 | NA | TRBJ2-7 | TRBV15 | TGTGCCACCAGCAGCTGGACAGGGCCCAGGGAGCAGTACTTC | CATSSWTGPREQYF